This is a list of T cell receptor beta chains from one sample in a study of blood T cells in healthy people across ages. One entry per CDR3 protein results from TCRdb running MiXCR on the 5' RACE reads. The sample has about 900,000 distinct CDR3 sequences, around two thirds seen once. Sequenced sample: blood. The receptors were gathered from a man aged 30-40 years in good health. Both conserved end residues are part of each CDR3. The D gene is left open where the match is weak. Size is omitted from some rows. Given values are once, few, many or a class for expanded clones.

>15|TRBV20-1|-|TRBJ2-1|-
CSARSGSRSYNEQFF
TGCAGTGCTAGGTCAGGGTCTCGATCTTACAATGAGCAGTTCTTC
>20|TRBV27|-|TRBJ2-1|-
CASSHPGSPGTLITYNEQFF
TGTGCCAGCAGTCACCCGGGCAGCCCCGGGACACTGATAACCTACAATGAGCAGTTCTTC
>16|TRBV9|-|TRBJ2-1|-
CASSARGSDSSNEQFF
TGTGCCAGCAGCGCCCGCGGGTCCGATTCCTCTAATGAGCAGTTCTTC
>15|TRBV25-1|TRBD2|TRBJ2-3|-
CASSPPSGFTDTQYF
TGTGCCAGCAGCCCTCCTAGCGGTTTCACAGATACGCAGTATTTT
>17|TRBV9|TRBD2|TRBJ2-3|-
CASSVDGGDFSTDTQYF
TGTGCCAGCAGCGTAGACGGGGGGGATTTTAGCACAGATACGCAGTATTTT
>16|TRBV12-3/TRBV12-4|TRBD1|TRBJ2-5|few
CASSLNGQGAQETQYF
TGTGCCAGCAGTTTAAATGGACAGGGAGCCCAAGAGACCCAGTACTTC
>11|TRBV27|-|TRBJ2-1|-
CASSFVGEQFF
TGTGCCAGCAGTTTCGTGGGGGAGCAGTTCTTC
>13|TRBV7-3|-|TRBJ2-1|-
CASSGGWVNEQFF
TGTGCCAGCAGCGGGGGGTGGGTGAATGAGCAGTTCTTC
>12|TRBV6-6|-|TRBJ2-5|-
CASRSQWETQYF
TGTGCCAGCAGGTCCCAGTGGGAGACCCAGTACTTC
>13|TRBV15|-|TRBJ2-3|few
CATSFGSTDTQYF
TGTGCCACCAGCTTCGGCAGCACAGATACGCAGTATTTT
>17|TRBV7-8|-|TRBJ1-5|-
CASSPTPGQASNQPQHF
TGTGCCAGCAGCCCCACCCCGGGACAAGCAAGCAATCAGCCCCAGCATTTT
>17|TRBV5-1|-|TRBJ2-6|few
CASSPTSRMSGANVLTF
TGCGCCAGCAGCCCAACCAGCCGGATGTCCGGGGCCAACGTCCTGACTTTC
>15|TRBV3-1|TRBD1|TRBJ2-4|-
CASSQLAGQGGWQYF
TGTGCCAGCAGCCAATTAGCCGGACAGGGAGGTTGGCAGTACTTC
>15|TRBV18|-|TRBJ2-5|-
CVSSQFFGGEETQYF
TGTGTCAGCTCACAGTTTTTCGGCGGAGAAGAGACCCAGTACTTC
>16|TRBV6-5|-|TRBJ2-5|-
CASSYSRLAGGETQYF
TGTGCCAGCAGTTACTCGAGGCTCGCCGGCGGGGAGACCCAGTACTTC
>16|TRBV12-5|TRBD2|TRBJ2-5|many
CASGPGLAGEQETQYF
TGTGCTAGTGGCCCCGGACTAGCTGGAGAACAAGAGACCCAGTACTTC
>13|TRBV6-5|-|TRBJ2-7|few
CASSNWTPYEQYF
TGTGCCAGCAGTAATTGGACACCTTACGAGCAGTACTTC
>15|TRBV7-2|-|TRBJ2-1|-
CASSTATGRVNEQFF
TGTGCCAGCAGCACCGCGACGGGGCGCGTCAATGAGCAGTTCTTC
>17|TRBV12-3/TRBV12-4|-|TRBJ1-2|-
CASSSGRKSSVNYGYTF
TGTGCCAGCAGCTCCGGACGGAAATCCTCGGTTAACTATGGCTACACCTTC
>15|TRBV6-2/TRBV6-3|-|TRBJ2-3|-
CASMESSGNTDTQYF
TGTGCCAGCATGGAGAGTAGCGGTAACACAGATACGCAGTATTTT
>17|TRBV4-3|TRBD2|TRBJ2-5|-
CASSQDLLAGAQETQYF
TGCGCCAGCAGCCAAGATCTACTAGCGGGTGCTCAAGAGACCCAGTACTTC
>14|TRBV5-1|-|TRBJ1-1|once
CASSLGLIEAEAFF
TGCGCCAGCAGCTTGGGGCTGATCGAAGCTGAAGCTTTCTTT
>11|TRBV2|-|TRBJ2-7|many
CASSITYEQYF
TGTGCCAGCAGCATAACCTACGAGCAGTACTTC
>15|TRBV4-1|-|TRBJ1-4|few
CASSPWGGWDEKLFF
TGCGCCAGCAGCCCATGGGGTGGATGGGATGAAAAACTGTTTTTT
>16|TRBV20-1|-|TRBJ1-6|-
CSARDRRQAQGSPLHF
TGCAGTGCTAGAGATAGGAGACAGGCACAGGGTTCACCCCTCCACTTT
>13|TRBV9|-|TRBJ2-5|-
CASSVGDEETQYF
TGTGCCAGCAGCGTAGGGGACGAGGAGACCCAGTACTTC
>15|TRBV2|-|TRBJ2-7|-
CASSPREGAVSEQYF
TGTGCCAGCAGCCCCAGGGAGGGGGCCGTTTCCGAGCAGTACTTC
>15|TRBV6-5|-|TRBJ2-2|once
CASSPTWRGTGELFF
TGTGCCAGCAGCCCGACTTGGAGGGGTACCGGGGAGCTGTTTTTT
>19|TRBV6-1|TRBD1|TRBJ2-3|once
CASTSGTGWLVGRKDTQYF
TGTGCCAGCACCTCCGGGACAGGGTGGTTGGTTGGCAGGAAAGATACGCAGTATTTT
>16|TRBV20-1|TRBD1|TRBJ2-3|-
CSARDIQGKEADTQYF
TGCAGTGCTAGGGACATACAGGGGAAGGAGGCAGATACGCAGTATTTT
>16|TRBV20-1|TRBD1|TRBJ2-3|-
CSASPPQGAPADTQYF
TGCAGTGCTTCTCCCCCTCAGGGGGCGCCCGCAGATACGCAGTATTTT
>17|TRBV4-3|TRBD2|TRBJ2-5|many
CASSPGTSGGYQETQYF
TGCGCCAGCAGCCCAGGGACTAGCGGGGGGTACCAAGAGACCCAGTACTTC
>14|TRBV6-2/TRBV6-3|-|TRBJ2-4|-
CASSYGSSKNIQYF
TGTGCCAGCAGTTACGGGAGCTCCAAAAACATTCAGTACTTC
>11|TRBV29-1|TRBD2|TRBJ2-7|-
CSVPGGGEQYF
TGCAGCGTTCCGGGGGGTGGCGAGCAGTACTTC
>13|TRBV5-1|-|TRBJ2-3|-
CASSLQRADTQYF
TGCGCCAGCAGCTTGCAGCGGGCAGATACGCAGTATTTT
>18|TRBV10-3|TRBD2|TRBJ2-1|-
CAIRQLAGGTSSYNEQFF
TGTGCCATCAGACAACTAGCGGGGGGCACTAGCTCCTACAATGAGCAGTTCTTC
>15|TRBV6-2/TRBV6-3|-|TRBJ2-3|-
CASRGLRGGTDTQYF
TGTGCCAGCAGAGGGCTCCGCGGGGGCACAGATACGCAGTATTTT
>19|TRBV20-1|TRBD1|TRBJ2-6|-
CSARDLRGPSRSGANVLTF
TGCAGTGCTAGAGACCTCAGGGGGCCGTCTAGGTCTGGGGCCAACGTCCTGACTTTC
>14|TRBV28|-|TRBJ1-2|-
CASSLGGPSRGYTF
TGTGCCAGCAGTCTTGGAGGGCCCAGTCGTGGCTACACCTTC
>16|TRBV27|TRBD1|TRBJ2-3|once
CASSLRPGQPADTQYF
TGTGCCAGCAGTTTGAGGCCGGGACAGCCCGCAGATACGCAGTATTTT
>13|TRBV20-1|TRBD1|TRBJ1-6|few
CSIRTGGNSPLHF
TGCAGCATTAGGACAGGTGGCAATTCACCCCTCCACTTT
>16|TRBV29-1|TRBD2|TRBJ2-7|-
CSVVTGRAGGVYEQYF
TGCAGCGTTGTAACAGGGCGAGCGGGGGGAGTCTACGAGCAGTACTTC
>16|TRBV5-1|TRBD2|TRBJ2-1|-
CASSLDPSGPNNEQFF
TGCGCCAGCAGCCTTGACCCTAGCGGGCCTAACAATGAGCAGTTCTTC